These T cell receptor beta chains were read from a single sample in a study of siplizumab effects on memory and regulatory T cells. Sequencing used immunoSEQ multiplex PCR; TCRdb keeps in-frame clones, though not all of them. Of fewer than 120,000 clones listed, roughly 92% are singletons. Sequencing was performed on CD4+ T cells sorted from blood. Receptor source: a human donor in good health. Both conserved end residues are part of each CDR3. Each record gives: D gene, J gene, clone size, V gene, CDR3 protein, CDR3 DNA. D genes are given only for firm matches. Size is omitted from some rows. Given values are once, few, many or a class for expanded clones.

>.|TRBJ2-7|.|TRBV4-2
CASSHGRGSYEQYF
TGTGCCAGCAGCCATGGCAGGGGTTCGTACGAGCAGTACTTC
>.|TRBJ2-7|once|TRBV19
CASSRFAQGGDYEQYF
TGTGCCAGTAGTCGCTTCGCCCAGGGTGGGGATTACGAGCAGTACTTC
>.|TRBJ1-6|.|TRBV19
CASKIGAWGPLHF
TGTGCCAGCAAGATTGGAGCTTGGGGACCCCTCCACTTT
>.|TRBJ2-1|.|TRBV5-1
CASSFMNNEQFF
TGCGCCAGCAGCTTCATGAACAATGAGCAGTTCTTC
>TRBD1|TRBJ2-3|.|TRBV10-3
CAIRWDRGGTDTQYF
TGTGCCATCAGGTGGGACAGGGGTGGCACAGATACGCAGTATTTT
>TRBD2|TRBJ2-1|.|TRBV14
CASSPLAGRGNEQFF
TGTGCCAGCAGCCCCCTAGCGGGTCGCGGGAATGAGCAGTTCTTC
>.|TRBJ1-2|.|TRBV10-3
CAISTERGYTF
TGTGCCATCAGCACAGAACGGGGCTACACCTTC
>.|TRBJ2-2|.|TRBV6-5
CASRMGLFGPGELFF
TGTGCCAGCAGGATGGGCCTATTCGGACCCGGGGAGCTGTTTTTT
>.|TRBJ1-5|.|TRBV2
CASRNQGHQPQHF
TGTGCCAGCAGAAACCAGGGCCATCAGCCCCAGCATTTT
>.|TRBJ1-5|.|TRBV7-2
CASSPYGEDQPQHF
TGTGCCAGCAGCCCCTATGGTGAGGATCAGCCCCAGCATTTT
>.|TRBJ1-1|.|TRBV27
CASSPRQRTEAFF
TGTGCCAGCAGTCCCCGACAGAGGACTGAAGCTTTCTTT
>.|TRBJ1-5|.|TRBV15
CATSRGVGEPQHF
TGTGCCACCAGCAGAGGGGTTGGTGAGCCCCAGCATTTT
>.|TRBJ1-2|once|TRBV6-5
CASSLSMNYGYTF
TGTGCCAGCAGCTTAAGCATGAACTATGGCTACACCTTC
>.|TRBJ1-3|.|TRBV7-9
CASSLSSGNTIYF
TGTGCCAGCAGCTTAAGCTCTGGAAACACCATATATTTT
>.|TRBJ2-7|.|TRBV5-1
CASSLDGVTYEQYF
TGCGCCAGCAGCTTGGATGGGGTAACCTACGAGCAGTACTTC
>.|TRBJ2-3|.|TRBV12-5
CASGPGSPDTQYF
TGTGCTAGTGGCCCAGGTAGCCCAGATACGCAGTATTTT
>.|TRBJ1-5|.|TRBV7-5
CARSLGMWLRQPQHF
TGTGCCAGAAGCTTAGGGATGTGGTTACGGCAGCCCCAGCATTTT
>.|TRBJ1-4|.|TRBV27
CASSLFGALGEKLFF
TGTGCCAGCAGTTTATTCGGGGCATTAGGAGAAAAACTGTTTTTT
>.|TRBJ1-1|.|TRBV15
CATSRDSKGTEAFF
TGTGCCACCAGCAGAGACAGCAAGGGGACTGAAGCTTTCTTT
>TRBD2|TRBJ2-7|.|TRBV6-6
CASTVAGGFEQYF
TGTGCCAGCACGGTAGCGGGGGGGTTCGAGCAGTACTTC
>TRBD2|TRBJ2-1|.|TRBV5-1
CASNPLAGGSNEQFF
TGCGCCAGCAACCCCCTAGCGGGAGGATCCAATGAGCAGTTCTTC
>.|TRBJ2-5|.|TRBV11-2
CASSLEIRASQETQYF
TGTGCCAGCAGCTTAGAGATCAGGGCGTCCCAAGAGACCCAGTACTTC
>.|TRBJ1-2|.|TRBV10-3
CAIRGTGLNYGYTF
TGTGCCATTCGTGGGACCGGACTTAACTATGGCTACACCTTC
>.|TRBJ1-2|.|TRBV6-6
CASRPGQLYGYTF
TGTGCCAGCAGGCCAGGACAGCTCTATGGCTACACCTTC
>.|TRBJ1-1|.|TRBV12-5
CASGLVLGPRVTEAFF
TGTGCTAGTGGTTTGGTACTAGGCCCTCGAGTCACTGAAGCTTTCTTT
>.|TRBJ1-4|.|TRBV7-8
CASSLRANEKLFF
TGTGCCAGCAGCCTCCGGGCTAATGAAAAACTGTTTTTT
>.|TRBJ1-3|.|TRBV7-9
CASIISDISGNTIYF
TGTGCCAGCATCATAAGCGATATCTCTGGAAACACCATATATTTT
>.|TRBJ2-7|once|TRBV9
CASSLEQVSHQQYF
TGTGCCAGCAGCCTGGAGCAGGTCTCCCACCAGCAGTACTTC
>.|TRBJ1-1|.|TRBV28
CASTTGTKNTEAFF
TGTGCCAGCACTACTGGGACAAAGAACACTGAAGCTTTCTTT
>TRBD1|TRBJ1-2|.|TRBV6-5
CASRRTGQGAPGYTF
TGTGCCAGCAGGCGAACCGGACAGGGGGCGCCTGGCTACACCTTC
>.|TRBJ1-1|.|TRBV27
CASRDFGRLNTEAFF
TGTGCCAGCAGAGACTTCGGGAGATTGAACACTGAAGCTTTCTTT
>TRBD1|TRBJ1-4|.|TRBV4-2
CASSQDQGQGNEKLFF
TGTGCCAGCAGCCAGGACCAGGGACAGGGTAATGAAAAACTGTTTTTT
>TRBD2|TRBJ2-7|.|TRBV5-4
CASSPTSGSYEQYF
TGTGCCAGCAGCCCCACTAGCGGCTCCTACGAGCAGTACTTC
>.|TRBJ1-1|.|TRBV2
CASSVALGETEAFF
TGTGCCAGCAGTGTAGCGCTGGGGGAGACTGAAGCTTTCTTT
>.|TRBJ2-4|.|TRBV20-1
CSARSENIQYF
TGCAGTGCTAGGTCGGAAAACATTCAGTACTTC
>TRBD1|TRBJ1-2|.|TRBV11-2
CASSKVQGASGYTF
TGTGCCAGCAGCAAAGTTCAGGGGGCGTCTGGCTACACCTTC
>.|TRBJ2-7|.|TRBV12-5
CASGLASAGRHEQYF
TGTGCTAGTGGTTTGGCGTCAGCAGGGCGTCACGAGCAGTACTTC
>.|TRBJ1-5|.|TRBV18
CASSPSTVSNQPQHF
TGTGCCAGCTCACCCTCCACAGTTAGCAATCAGCCCCAGCATTTT
>.|TRBJ1-2|once|TRBV6-4
CASSEGRGGYTF
TGTGCCAGCAGTGAAGGGCGAGGTGGCTACACCTTC
>.|TRBJ2-7|.|TRBV6-5
CASSYSGSGSYEQYF
TGTGCCAGCAGTTACTCTGGGTCCGGTTCCTACGAGCAGTACTTC
>.|TRBJ1-1|.|TRBV30
CAWSVGTEAFF
TGTGCCTGGAGTGTAGGCACTGAAGCTTTCTTT
>TRBD1|TRBJ1-2|.|TRBV6-1
CASREDRGGYGYTF
TGTGCCAGCAGGGAAGACAGGGGTGGCTATGGCTACACCTTC
>.|TRBJ1-3|.|TRBV5-1
CASSTGPGSGGNTIYF
TGCGCCAGCAGCACCGGACCGGGCTCTGGTGGAAACACCATATATTTT
>.|TRBJ2-7|.|TRBV5-1
CASSLSMGTRRIYEQYF
TGCGCCAGCAGCTTGTCTATGGGGACCCGACGTATTTACGAGCAGTACTTC
>.|TRBJ1-2|.|TRBV6-6
CASSFLGRPYTF
TGTGCCAGCAGTTTCCTAGGGAGGCCCTACACCTTC
>.|TRBJ2-3|.|TRBV5-8
CASSLSRRSASTDTQYF
TGTGCCAGCAGCTTGAGCAGACGATCGGCCTCGACAGATACGCAGTATTTT
>.|TRBJ2-5|.|TRBV10-2
CASSAPLLASEGTQYF
TGCGCCAGCAGTGCCCCACTCCTAGCGTCGGAGGGGACCCAGTACTTC
>.|TRBJ1-1|.|TRBV5-1
CASRPDALDTEAFF
TGCGCCAGCAGACCCGACGCCCTTGACACTGAAGCTTTCTTT
>.|TRBJ1-2|.|TRBV7-2
CASSSHTAAGYTF
TGTGCCAGCAGCTCCCACACGGCGGCGGGCTACACCTTC
>.|TRBJ1-2|.|TRBV5-4
CASTLDRFYGYTF
TGTGCCAGCACCCTGGATCGATTCTATGGCTACACCTTC
>.|TRBJ2-1|.|TRBV7-3
CASSWRGSEQFF
TGTGCCAGCAGCTGGCGGGGCAGTGAGCAGTTCTTC
>.|TRBJ2-7|.|TRBV19
CASSSSEGAYEQYF
TGTGCCAGTAGTTCTAGTGAGGGTGCCTACGAGCAGTACTTC
>.|TRBJ2-7|.|TRBV18
CASSPQQGEQYF
TGTGCCAGCTCACCCCAACAGGGCGAGCAGTACTTC
>.|TRBJ1-3|.|TRBV7-9
CASSLRRDNSGNTIYF
TGTGCCAGCAGCCTACGTCGGGACAACTCTGGAAACACCATATATTTT
>.|TRBJ2-3|.|TRBV19
CASSPDSRGADTQYF
TGTGCCAGTAGCCCCGACTCGCGTGGGGCAGATACGCAGTATTTT